A selection of T cell receptor beta chains follows, all from one sample in a study of T cell repertoires in cytomegalovirus infection. Using its own MiXCR run on the reads, TCRdb lists one record per CDR3 protein. The data contain about 140,000 distinct CDR3 sequences, roughly 6.5% of them singletons. Sequencing input: PBMCs. These receptors came from a human donor in good health (CMV status not recorded). Some clones in this sample may be carry-over from other donors' samples. CDR3s include the opening cysteine and the closing phenylalanine or tryptophan. D genes are given only for firm matches. A clone size is listed for some rows: how often the clone was seen (once, few, many), or a class if it is expanded.

clone_size,v_call,d_call,j_call,cdr3_aa
many,TRBV7-2,TRBD1,TRBJ2-2,CASRVTGVGTGELFF
many,TRBV28,TRBD2,TRBJ2-5,CASSPPTSGEETQYF
many,TRBV29-1,TRBD1,TRBJ1-4,CSVEDPRTGEKLFF
NA,TRBV6-1,NA,TRBJ1-2,CASSPRGSDYGYTF
NA,TRBV28,TRBD1,TRBJ2-7,CATKETGGKDEQYF
NA,TRBV4-2,NA,TRBJ1-2,CASSQDRRTDYGYTF
many,TRBV7-2,NA,TRBJ2-1,CASSPGRNNEQFF
many,TRBV20-1,TRBD1,TRBJ2-2,CSARDPRQGETGELFF
many,TRBV19,NA,TRBJ2-1,CASSASKGGYNEQFF
many,TRBV7-2,NA,TRBJ1-1,CASSPRQKNTEAFF
few,TRBV3-1,NA,TRBJ2-2,CASSQFAGELFF
many,TRBV6-6,NA,TRBJ2-5,CASVRGSEETQYF
many,TRBV7-2,NA,TRBJ2-7,CASSSRTGPTSYEQYF
many,TRBV11-1,NA,TRBJ1-5,CASSRTGGQPQHF
many,TRBV12-5,NA,TRBJ2-5,CASAGTRETQYF
many,TRBV6-2/TRBV6-3,NA,TRBJ1-5,CASRNGGWQPQHF
NA,TRBV12-3/TRBV12-4,NA,TRBJ2-7,CASSPGAGVSYEQYF
many,TRBV19,NA,TRBJ2-1,CASTLSTVDNEQFF
few,TRBV7-2,NA,TRBJ1-1,CASSWGEYAEAFF
many,TRBV7-2,NA,TRBJ1-1,CASSVGPWNTEAFF
many,TRBV7-2,TRBD1,TRBJ1-6,CASSFPGGTGRYNSPLHF
NA,TRBV20-1,TRBD1,TRBJ2-1,CSAIHRGLYNEQFF
many,TRBV7-3,TRBD2,TRBJ2-1,CASSPQGLAGNEQFF